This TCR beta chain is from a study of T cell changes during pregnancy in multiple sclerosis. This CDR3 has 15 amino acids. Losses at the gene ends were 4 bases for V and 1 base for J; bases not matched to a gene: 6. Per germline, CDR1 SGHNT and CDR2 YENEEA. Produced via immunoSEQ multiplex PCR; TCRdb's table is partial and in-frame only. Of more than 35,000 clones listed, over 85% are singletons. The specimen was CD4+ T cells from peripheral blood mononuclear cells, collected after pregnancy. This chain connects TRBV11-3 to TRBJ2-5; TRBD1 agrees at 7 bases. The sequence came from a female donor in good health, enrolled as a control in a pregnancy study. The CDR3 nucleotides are TGTGCCAGCAGCTCCCATCGGGACAGCCAAGAGACCCAGTACTTC. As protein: CASSSHRDSQETQYF.